This TCR beta chain was observed in a study of HIV-infected children after antiretroviral therapy interruption. Trimming pared 0 bases from V and 10 bases from J, leaving 7 bases between. The CDR3 contains 12 residues. The germline V gene encodes CDR1 SGHNT and CDR2 YENEEA. The TCR library was built from RNA with a 3' RACE protocol and unique molecular identifiers. TCRdb re-derived calls from the 3' RACE reads in MiXCR, one entry per CDR3 protein. The sample includes roughly 46,000 distinct CDR3 sequences, around 4.7% seen only once; the top ten take approximately 0.7%. Treatment: PENTA 11 planned treatment interruption arm or continuous ART arm.

This clonotype was obtained from a pool of human donors with HIV. Here the sequenced sample was CD45RA+ CD4+ T cells from PBMCs, pooled from several time points, taken from a donor given antiretroviral therapy, either interrupted or continuous. Subset indicated: naive CD4+ CD45RA+ CD45RO- T cells. The chain recombines TRBV11-3 with TRBJ1-5, with a weak D call TRBD1 (6 bases). This CDR3 is CASSLEGHPQHF. The CDR3, as DNA: TGTGCCAGCAGCTTAGAGGGACATCCCCAGCATTTT. The full variable domain, in which reference TRBV11-3 and TRBJ1-5 provide the parts outside the CDR3, is EAGVVQSPRYKIIEKKQPVAFWCNPISGHNTLYWYLQNLGQGPELLIRYENEEAVDDSQLPKDRFSAERLKGVDSTLKIQPAELGDSAVYLCASSLEGHPQHFGDGTRLSIL.